This T cell receptor (beta chain) derives from a study of T cells after yellow fever vaccination. This clonotype came up many times. V was cut by 6 bases and J by 1 base, with 15 bases left in between. The CDR3 extends over 15 amino acids. Synthesis of TCR cDNA relied on 5'RACE template switching, which attached a universal primer site and UMIs. TCRdb re-derived calls from the 5' RACE reads in MiXCR, one entry per CDR3 protein. The data contain about 310,000 distinct CDR3 sequences, around 3.6% of them singletons. The TCR comes from a man aged 18-30 years who received the YFV17D yellow fever vaccine. Sample: PBMCs, taken on the day of the yellow fever booster vaccination. The genes are TRBV12-3 or TRBV12-4 and TRBJ2-5, with D tentatively TRBD2 (6 bases). Written as DNA, the CDR3 is TGTGCCAGCAGGCAAGACTGGGGGGTCCAAGAGACCCAGTACTTC. As protein: CASRQDWGVQETQYF.